This T cell receptor beta chain was recovered during a study of graft-versus-host responses after intestinal transplantation. On the study more broadly: The study gave all recipients anti-thymocyte globulin induction, then tacrolimus and steroids for about 3 years.

On this clone itself: No antigen is known for it.

Notes on the study in general: GvH clone levels peaked in circulation, and this peak was associated with early post-transplant HvG declines. Within allografts, high graft-versus-host to host-versus-graft clonal ratios were seen among patients with graft-donor T cell macrochimerism. Some GvH clones appeared in ileal mucosa or blood before recipient bone marrow.

Clones were read by immunoSEQ multiplex PCR, and TCRdb kept only the in-frame ones, dropping some. This sample has some 64,000 clones; 90% occur once, and the top ten carry roughly 1.6%. The source material was unstimulated CD8+ T cells sorted from spleen or lymph node cells, sampled before transplant. This sequence was found in a human donor who was the organ donor for an intestinal transplant.

The CDR3 DNA is TGTGCCAGCAGTTACTCAAGCGCGCCAGAGCAGTTCTTC. This codes for CASSYSSAPEQFF. The chain links TRBV6-6 to TRBJ2-1; D remains unclear. CDR3 length: 13 amino acids. CDR1 is MNHNY and CDR2 is SVGAGI in the germline V gene (reference sequence). V lost 0 bases to trimming and J lost 10 bases, with 10 bases between them.